This is a list of T cell receptor beta chains from one sample in a study of T cell responses to AZD1222 COVID-19 vaccine. Using immunoSEQ multiplex PCR, the repertoire was profiled, and TCRdb retains in-frame clones only, with some absent. The sample holds about 120,000 clones, around 89% seen once. The sequenced sample was peripheral blood, obtained 28 days after the second AZD1222 dose. Every receptor here comes from an adult who received the AZD1222 COVID-19 vaccine. Both conserved end residues are part of each CDR3. The D gene is left open where the match is weak. Size values are once, few and many counts, or a class for expanded clones, and some rows have none.

v_gene | d_gene | abundance | CDR3aa
TRBV18 | NA | NA | CASSPVLQETQYF
TRBV6-5 | NA | NA | CASRIRRDTEAFF
TRBV6-1 | NA | once | CASSENSFSYNEQFF
TRBV6-2/TRBV6-3 | NA | NA | CASSLPTGREKLFF
TRBV10-3 | NA | NA | CAISDAYEQYF
TRBV7-9 | NA | NA | CASSPDPYHAGTQYF
TRBV9 | NA | NA | CASSPSGAGVADTQYF
TRBV6-1 | NA | few | CASSEGLTASTNEKLFF
TRBV4-3 | TRBD1 | NA | CASSQVDRTNEKLFF
TRBV5-6 | NA | NA | CASSLSSTTGSGNTIYF
TRBV27 | TRBD2 | NA | CASSLIAGGPYEQYF
TRBV5-1 | NA | NA | CASSSPDLIQGNTIYF
TRBV11-3 | TRBD2 | NA | CASSSRGGITGELFF
TRBV18 | NA | NA | CASSPGTGVLGYTF
TRBV7-6 | NA | NA | CASSPSRGGPGANVLTF
TRBV13 | NA | NA | CASSLGSYEQYF
TRBV11-3 | NA | NA | CASSLGVQGQQETQYF
TRBV18 | TRBD1 | NA | CASSPPGQGYEQYF
TRBV7-9 | NA | NA | CASSPIPNEQFF
TRBV5-6 | TRBD1 | few | CASSLRTGGRNEQFF
TRBV6-5 | NA | NA | CASSRTVPGNTIYF
TRBV13 | NA | NA | CASSFPPQGGRGYTF
TRBV19 | TRBD1 | NA | CASSMDREETQYF
TRBV24-1 | TRBD1 | NA | CATSDPGTGGEKLFF
TRBV28 | TRBD2 | NA | CASSTSHGTSGRISYNEQFF
TRBV6-1 | NA | NA | CASSAWAGLATDTQYF
TRBV6-5 | TRBD1 | NA | CATKLQGAGGNTIYF
TRBV7-3 | TRBD2 | NA | CASRESGRATEQFF
TRBV29-1 | TRBD2 | NA | CSVRTSGRARYGNEQFF
TRBV4-1 | NA | once | CASSQSGNGLNEKLFF
TRBV7-8 | TRBD1 | once | CASSLLGQGAIYEQYF